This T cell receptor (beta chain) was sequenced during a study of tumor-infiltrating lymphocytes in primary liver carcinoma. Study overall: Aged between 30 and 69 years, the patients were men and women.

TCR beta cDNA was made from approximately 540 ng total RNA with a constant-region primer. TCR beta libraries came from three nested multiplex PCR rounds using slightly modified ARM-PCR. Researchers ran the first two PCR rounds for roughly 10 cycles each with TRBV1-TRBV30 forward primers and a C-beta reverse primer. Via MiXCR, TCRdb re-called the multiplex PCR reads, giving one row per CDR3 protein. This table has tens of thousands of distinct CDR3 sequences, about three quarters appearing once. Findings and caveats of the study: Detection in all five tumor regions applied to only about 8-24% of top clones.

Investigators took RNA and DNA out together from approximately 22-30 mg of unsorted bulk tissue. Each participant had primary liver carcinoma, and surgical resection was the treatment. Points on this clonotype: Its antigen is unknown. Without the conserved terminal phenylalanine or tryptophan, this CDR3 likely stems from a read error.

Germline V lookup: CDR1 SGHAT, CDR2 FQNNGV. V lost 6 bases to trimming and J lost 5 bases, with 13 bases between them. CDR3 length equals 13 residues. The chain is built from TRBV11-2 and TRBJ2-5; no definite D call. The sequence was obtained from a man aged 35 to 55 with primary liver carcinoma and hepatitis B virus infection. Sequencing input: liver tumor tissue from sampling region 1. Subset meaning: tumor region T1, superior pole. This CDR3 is CASRTQGGETQYI. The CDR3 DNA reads TGTGCCAGCAGAACCCAAGGCGGTGAGACCCAGTACATC.